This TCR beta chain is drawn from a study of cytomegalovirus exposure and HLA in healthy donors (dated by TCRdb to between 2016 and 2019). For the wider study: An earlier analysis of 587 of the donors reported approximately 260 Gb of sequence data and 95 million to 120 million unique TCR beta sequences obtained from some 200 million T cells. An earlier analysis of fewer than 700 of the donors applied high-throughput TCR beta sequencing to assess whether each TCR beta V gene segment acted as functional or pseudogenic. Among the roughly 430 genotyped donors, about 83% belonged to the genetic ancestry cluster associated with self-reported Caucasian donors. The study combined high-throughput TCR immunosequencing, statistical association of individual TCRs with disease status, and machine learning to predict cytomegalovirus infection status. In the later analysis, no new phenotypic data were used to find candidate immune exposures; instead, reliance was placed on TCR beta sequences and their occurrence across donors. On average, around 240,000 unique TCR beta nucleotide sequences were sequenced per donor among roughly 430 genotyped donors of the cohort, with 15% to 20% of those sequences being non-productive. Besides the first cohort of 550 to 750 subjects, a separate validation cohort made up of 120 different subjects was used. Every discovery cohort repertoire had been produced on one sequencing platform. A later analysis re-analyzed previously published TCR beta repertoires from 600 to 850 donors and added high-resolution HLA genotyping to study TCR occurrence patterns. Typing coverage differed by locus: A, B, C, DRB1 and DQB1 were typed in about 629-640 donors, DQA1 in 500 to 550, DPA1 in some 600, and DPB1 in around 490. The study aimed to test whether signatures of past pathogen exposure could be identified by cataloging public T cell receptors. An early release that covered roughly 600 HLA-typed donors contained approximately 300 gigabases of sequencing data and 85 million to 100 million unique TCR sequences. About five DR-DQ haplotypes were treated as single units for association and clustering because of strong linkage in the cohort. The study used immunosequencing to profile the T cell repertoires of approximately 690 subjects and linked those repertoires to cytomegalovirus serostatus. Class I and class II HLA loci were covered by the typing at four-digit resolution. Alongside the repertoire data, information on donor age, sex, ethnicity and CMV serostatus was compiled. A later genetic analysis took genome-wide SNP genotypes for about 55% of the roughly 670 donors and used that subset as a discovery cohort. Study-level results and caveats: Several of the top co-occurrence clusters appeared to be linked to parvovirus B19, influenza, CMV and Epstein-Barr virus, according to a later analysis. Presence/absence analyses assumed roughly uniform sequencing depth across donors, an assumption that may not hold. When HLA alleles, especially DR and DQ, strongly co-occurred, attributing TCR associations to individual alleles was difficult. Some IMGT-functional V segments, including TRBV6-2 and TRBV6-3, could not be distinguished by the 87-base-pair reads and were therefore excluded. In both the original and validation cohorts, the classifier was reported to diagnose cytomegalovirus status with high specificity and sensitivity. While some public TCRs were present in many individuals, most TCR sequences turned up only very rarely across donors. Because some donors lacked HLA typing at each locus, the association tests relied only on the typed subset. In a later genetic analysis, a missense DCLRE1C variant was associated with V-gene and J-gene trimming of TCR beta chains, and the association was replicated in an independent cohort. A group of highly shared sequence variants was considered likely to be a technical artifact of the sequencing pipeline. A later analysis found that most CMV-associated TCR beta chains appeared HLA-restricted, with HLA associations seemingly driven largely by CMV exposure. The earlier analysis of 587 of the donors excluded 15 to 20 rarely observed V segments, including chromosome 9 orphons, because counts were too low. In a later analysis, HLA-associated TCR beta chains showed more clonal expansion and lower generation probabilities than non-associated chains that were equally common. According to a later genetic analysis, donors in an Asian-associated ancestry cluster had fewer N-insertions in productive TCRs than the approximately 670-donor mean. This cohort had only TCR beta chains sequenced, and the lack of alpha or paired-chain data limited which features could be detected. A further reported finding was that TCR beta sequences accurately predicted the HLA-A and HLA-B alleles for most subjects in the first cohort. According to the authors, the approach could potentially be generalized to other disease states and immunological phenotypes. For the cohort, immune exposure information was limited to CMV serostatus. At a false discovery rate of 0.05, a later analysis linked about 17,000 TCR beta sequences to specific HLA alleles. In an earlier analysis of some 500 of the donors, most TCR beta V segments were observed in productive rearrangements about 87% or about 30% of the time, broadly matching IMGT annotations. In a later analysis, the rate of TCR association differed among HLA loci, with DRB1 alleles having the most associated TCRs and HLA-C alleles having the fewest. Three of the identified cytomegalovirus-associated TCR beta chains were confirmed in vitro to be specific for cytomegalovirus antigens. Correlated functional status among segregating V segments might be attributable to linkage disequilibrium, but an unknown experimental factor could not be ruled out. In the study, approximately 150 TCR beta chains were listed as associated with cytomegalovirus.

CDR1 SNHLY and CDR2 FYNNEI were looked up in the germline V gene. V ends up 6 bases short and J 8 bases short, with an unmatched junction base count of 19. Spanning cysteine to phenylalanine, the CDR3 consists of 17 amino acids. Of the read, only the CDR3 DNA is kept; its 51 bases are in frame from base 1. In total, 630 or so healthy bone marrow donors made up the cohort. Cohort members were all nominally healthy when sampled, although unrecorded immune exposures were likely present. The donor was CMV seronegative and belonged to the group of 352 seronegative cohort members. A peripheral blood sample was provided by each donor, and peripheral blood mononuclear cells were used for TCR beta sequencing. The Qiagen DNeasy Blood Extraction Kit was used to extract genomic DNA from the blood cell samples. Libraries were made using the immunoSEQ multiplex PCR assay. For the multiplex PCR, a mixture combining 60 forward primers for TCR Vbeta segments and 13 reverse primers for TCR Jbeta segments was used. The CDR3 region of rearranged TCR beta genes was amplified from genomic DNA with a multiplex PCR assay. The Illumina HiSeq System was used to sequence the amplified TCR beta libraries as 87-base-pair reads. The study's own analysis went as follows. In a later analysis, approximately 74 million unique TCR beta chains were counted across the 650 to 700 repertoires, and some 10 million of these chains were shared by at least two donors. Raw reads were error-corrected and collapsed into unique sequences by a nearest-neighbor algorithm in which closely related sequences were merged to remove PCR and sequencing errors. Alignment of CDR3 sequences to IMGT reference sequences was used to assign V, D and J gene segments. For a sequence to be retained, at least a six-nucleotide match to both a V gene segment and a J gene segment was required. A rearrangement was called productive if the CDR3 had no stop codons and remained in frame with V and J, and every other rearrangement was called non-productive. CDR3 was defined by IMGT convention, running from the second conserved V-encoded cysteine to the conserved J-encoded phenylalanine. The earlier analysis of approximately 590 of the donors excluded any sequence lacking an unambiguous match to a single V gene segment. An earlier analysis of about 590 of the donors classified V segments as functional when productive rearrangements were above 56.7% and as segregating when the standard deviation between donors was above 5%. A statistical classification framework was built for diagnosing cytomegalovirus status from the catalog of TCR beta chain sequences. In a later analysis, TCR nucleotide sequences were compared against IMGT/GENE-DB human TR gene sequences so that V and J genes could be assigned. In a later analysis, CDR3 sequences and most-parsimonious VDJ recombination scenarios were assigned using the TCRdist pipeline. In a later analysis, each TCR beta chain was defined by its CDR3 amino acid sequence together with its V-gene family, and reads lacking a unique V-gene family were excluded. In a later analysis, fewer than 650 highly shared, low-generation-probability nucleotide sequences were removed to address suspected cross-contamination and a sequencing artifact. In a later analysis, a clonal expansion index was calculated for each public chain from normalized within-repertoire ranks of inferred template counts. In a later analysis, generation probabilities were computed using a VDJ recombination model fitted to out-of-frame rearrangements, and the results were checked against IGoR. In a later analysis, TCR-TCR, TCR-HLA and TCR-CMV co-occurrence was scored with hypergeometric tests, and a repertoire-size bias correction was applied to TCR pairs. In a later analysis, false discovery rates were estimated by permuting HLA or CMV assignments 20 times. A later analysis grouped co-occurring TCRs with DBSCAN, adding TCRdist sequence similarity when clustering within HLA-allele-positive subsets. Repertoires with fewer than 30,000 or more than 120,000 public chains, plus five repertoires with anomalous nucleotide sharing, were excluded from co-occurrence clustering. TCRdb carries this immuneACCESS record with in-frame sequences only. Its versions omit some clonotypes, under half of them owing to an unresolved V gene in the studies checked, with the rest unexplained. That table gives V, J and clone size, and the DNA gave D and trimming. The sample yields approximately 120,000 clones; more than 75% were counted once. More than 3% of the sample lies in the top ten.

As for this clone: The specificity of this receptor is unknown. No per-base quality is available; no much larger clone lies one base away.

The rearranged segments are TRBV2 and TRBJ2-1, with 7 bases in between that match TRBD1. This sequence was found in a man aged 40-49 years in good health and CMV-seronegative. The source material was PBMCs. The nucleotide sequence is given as TGTGCCAGCAGCGAGACCTCCGGGACAGCAACTTCCCATGAGCAGTTCTTC. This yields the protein CASSETSGTATSHEQFF.